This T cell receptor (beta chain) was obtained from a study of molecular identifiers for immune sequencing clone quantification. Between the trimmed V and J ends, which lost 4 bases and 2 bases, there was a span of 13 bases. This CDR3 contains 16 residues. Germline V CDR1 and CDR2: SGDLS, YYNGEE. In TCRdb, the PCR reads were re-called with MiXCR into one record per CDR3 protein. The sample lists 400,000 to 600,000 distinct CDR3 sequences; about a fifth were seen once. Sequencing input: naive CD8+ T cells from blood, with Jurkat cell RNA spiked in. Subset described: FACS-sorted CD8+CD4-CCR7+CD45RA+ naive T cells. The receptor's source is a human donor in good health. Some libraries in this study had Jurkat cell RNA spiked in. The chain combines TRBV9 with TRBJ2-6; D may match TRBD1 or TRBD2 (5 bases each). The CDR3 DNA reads TGTGCCAGCAGCCTTGGGGGTTCCACTGGGGCCAACGTCCTGACTTTC. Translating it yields CASSLGGSTGANVLTF.